This T cell receptor (beta chain) was identified in a study of tumor and adjacent non-tumor tissue in lung cancer. The CDR3 is 13 residues long. V lost 1 base, J lost 6 bases, and 10 bases lay in between. Germline values: CDR1 LGHNA, CDR2 YNFKEQ. A modified ARM-PCR protocol with three rounds of nested PCR amplified TCRbeta. MiXCR, applied by TCRdb to the multiplex PCR reads, yields one record per CDR3 protein. The repertoire holds about 85,000 distinct CDR3 sequences, about 66% seen once, with roughly 15% in the top ten. The template was RNA from unsorted bulk tissue. The sequence was collected from a man between 65 and 85 years old with non-small cell lung cancer. What was sequenced was lung tumor tissue. The rearrangement joins TRBV4-2 to TRBJ2-7; tentatively, D is TRBD2 (6 bases). The CDR3 loop is CASSQVFGGEQYF. The CDR3 bases are TGTGCCAGCAGCCAAGTTTTCGGGGGCGAGCAGTACTTC.